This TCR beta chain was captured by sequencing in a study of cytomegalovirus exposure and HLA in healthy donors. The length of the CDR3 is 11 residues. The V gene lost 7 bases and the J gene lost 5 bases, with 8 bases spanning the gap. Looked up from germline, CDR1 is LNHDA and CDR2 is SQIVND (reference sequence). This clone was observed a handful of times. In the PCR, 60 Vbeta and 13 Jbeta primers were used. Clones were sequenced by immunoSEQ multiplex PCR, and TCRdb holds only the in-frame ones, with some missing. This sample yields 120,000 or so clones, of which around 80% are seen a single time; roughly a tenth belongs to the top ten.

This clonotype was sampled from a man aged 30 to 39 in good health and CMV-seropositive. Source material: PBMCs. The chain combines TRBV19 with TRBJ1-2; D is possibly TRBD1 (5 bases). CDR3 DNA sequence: TGTGCCAGTATCGGGGGGTATGGCTACACCTTC. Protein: CASIGGYGYTF.